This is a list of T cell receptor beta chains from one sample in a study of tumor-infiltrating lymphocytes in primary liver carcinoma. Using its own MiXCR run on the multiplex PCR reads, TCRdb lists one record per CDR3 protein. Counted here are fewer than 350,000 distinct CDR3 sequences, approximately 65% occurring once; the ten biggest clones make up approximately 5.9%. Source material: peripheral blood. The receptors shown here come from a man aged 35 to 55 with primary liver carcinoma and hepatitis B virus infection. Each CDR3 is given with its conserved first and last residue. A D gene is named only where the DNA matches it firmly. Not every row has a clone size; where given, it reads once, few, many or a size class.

TGTGCCAGCAGCTTGGGGGCAGGGGTACGTGAAAAACTGTTTTTT	CASSLGAGVREKLFF	-	TRBV5-5	-	TRBJ1-4
TGTGCCAGCAGCTTCCAATGGGTGCCTGGGATTAGCGGGAGTCATGAGCAGTTCTTC	CASSFQWVPGISGSHEQFF	TRBD2	TRBV11-2	-	TRBJ2-1
TGTTCCGGGAATCACGGGACCACCGGGGAGCTGTTTTTT	CSGNHGTTGELFF	-	TRBV5-6	-	TRBJ2-2
TGTGCCAGCAGTTTTGGACAGTTCTATGGCTACACCTTC	CASSFGQFYGYTF	-	TRBV12-3/TRBV12-4	many	TRBJ1-2
TGTGCCAGCAGCTTGGAAGCGGACTCCGACTACGAGCAGTACTTC	CASSLEADSDYEQYF	-	TRBV5-4	few	TRBJ2-7
TGCGCCAGCAGCCAAAATCCCAGCGAGGGAAATGAAAAACTGTTTTTT	CASSQNPSEGNEKLFF	-	TRBV4-1	-	TRBJ1-4
TGCGCCAGCAGTTCCCCTAGCGTCGGGGAGCTGTTTTTT	CASSSPSVGELFF	-	TRBV10-1	-	TRBJ2-2
TGTGCCAGCAGCTTAGTAGGAGAGGGTATTGGAGAAGCTTTCTTT	CASSLVGEGIGEAFF	-	TRBV11-2	-	TRBJ1-1
TGTGCCAGCAGCTTTCCGGGACTAGCGGATGATACGAAACCGCTAGCCAAAAACATTCAGTACTTC	CASSFPGLADDTKPLAKNIQYF	TRBD2	TRBV6-2/TRBV6-3	many	TRBJ2-4
TGTGCCAGCAGCCCTCGAAGGGGCAATCAGCCCCAGCATTTT	CASSPRRGNQPQHF	-	TRBV12-3/TRBV12-4	few	TRBJ1-5
TGTGCCAGCAGCTCGACTAGCGGGGGACAAGAGACCCAGTACTTC	CASSSTSGGQETQYF	TRBD2	TRBV13	few	TRBJ2-5
TGCGCCAGCAGCGAAAAGGGGAATCAGCCCCAGTATTTT	CASSEKGNQPQYF	-	TRBV5-1	-	TRBJ2-3
TGTGCCAGCAGCCACGACGGCCTCTTGGGCACCGGGGAGCTGTTTTTT	CASSHDGLLGTGELFF	-	TRBV5-4	few	TRBJ2-2
TGTGCCACATCTGATCGGACTTCATTCACCGGGGAGCTGTTTTTT	CATSDRTSFTGELFF	-	TRBV6-6	-	TRBJ2-2
TGCGCCAGCAGCCAAGATCTGGAGACTAGCGGGAGCACCTGTGAGCTGTTTTTT	CASSQDLETSGSTCELFF	TRBD2	TRBV4-3	-	TRBJ2-2
TGTGCCAGCTCGGTGCCGTCAGGAATGACTGAAGCTTTCTTT	CASSVPSGMTEAFF	-	TRBV28	-	TRBJ1-1
TGTGCCAGCAGCCCCGGTAATGAGCACTTCTTC	CASSPGNEHFF	-	TRBV11-2	-	TRBJ2-1
TGTGCCAGCATGGGAAGATGGGACTGGTACGAGCAGTACTTC	CASMGRWDWYEQYF	-	TRBV6-5	-	TRBJ2-7
TGTGCCAGCAGCTCGGGTACGCAATATTTT	CASSSGTQYF	-	TRBV7-9	-	TRBJ2-3
TGTGCCAGCATGGAGGGGGTCAATCAGCCCCAGCATTTT	CASMEGVNQPQHF	-	TRBV2	few	TRBJ1-5
TGTGCCAGCAGTTTAATGCCGAGTTTAGGCAATCAGCCCCAGCATTTT	CASSLMPSLGNQPQHF	-	TRBV12-3/TRBV12-4	once	TRBJ1-5
TGTGCCAGCAGCCCCGGGACGAGCAGCACCTGGGAGCTGCTTTTT	CASSPGTSSTWELLF	-	TRBV11-2	-	TRBJ2-2
TGTGCCAGCAACTTAGCGGCAGGGTTGGGCAATGTGCAGTTCTTC	CASNLAAGLGNVQFF	-	TRBV11-1	-	TRBJ2-1
TGTGCCAGCAGTTCGGCAGGGCTGGGCTACGAGCAGTACTTC	CASSSAGLGYEQYF	-	TRBV6-5	-	TRBJ2-7
TGTGCCAGCAGCTTAGAGTGGCGGGAGCGGGACGAGCAGTACTTC	CASSLEWRERDEQYF	TRBD2	TRBV11-2	many	TRBJ2-7
TGCAGCGTCGACAGGGGTTATGGCTACATCTTC	CSVDRGYGYIF	TRBD1	TRBV29-1	few	TRBJ1-2
TGTGCCAGCAGCTTATCATGGGCCCGGGTGGAGACCCAGTACTTC	CASSLSWARVETQYF	-	TRBV5-5	few	TRBJ2-5
TGTGCCAACAGTTACATGGCTAGCGGGAGCTCAGATACGCAGTATTTT	CANSYMASGSSDTQYF	TRBD2	TRBV6-5	-	TRBJ2-3
TGTGCCAGCAGCTTAGGTGTCAAAACTTTCTATGGCTACACCTTC	CASSLGVKTFYGYTF	-	TRBV11-2	few	TRBJ1-2
TGTGCCAGCAGTGAATCGAGGCAAACAGATACGCAGTATTTT	CASSESRQTDTQYF	-	TRBV2	-	TRBJ2-3
TGTGCCAGCAGCTTGGGCGGTACCCTGGGCTCCTACGAGCAGTACTTC	CASSLGGTLGSYEQYF	-	TRBV5-4	many	TRBJ2-7
TGTGCCAGCAGTTTGGTCGGAAGGCAAGAGACCCAGTACTTC	CASSLVGRQETQYF	-	TRBV12-3/TRBV12-4	-	TRBJ2-5
TGTGCCAGCAGTGTACACGGGAACAATGAGCAGTTCTTC	CASSVHGNNEQFF	-	TRBV6-5	-	TRBJ2-1
TGTGCCAGCAGCTCGCTCGCTACCGGGAGTTTAAATGAGCAGTTCTTC	CASSSLATGSLNEQFF	-	TRBV5-4	-	TRBJ2-1
TGTGCCAGCAGTTACTCCGGACTAGCGCGAGCCACAGATACGCAGTATTTT	CASSYSGLARATDTQYF	TRBD2	TRBV6-2/TRBV6-3	-	TRBJ2-3
TGTGCCAGCAGCGCCGGACTGGGCTCCTACAATGAGCAGTTCTTC	CASSAGLGSYNEQFF	-	TRBV9	-	TRBJ2-1
TGTGCCTGGGATAGCGGGAGCTCCTACAATGAGCAGTTCTTC	CAWDSGSSYNEQFF	TRBD2	TRBV30	few	TRBJ2-1
TGTGCCAACAGCTTAAGACATCTCGATGAGCAGTTCTTC	CANSLRHLDEQFF	-	TRBV11-3	-	TRBJ2-1
TGTGCCACCAGTGATTCCTGGGGGGGAAGGAGCACAGATACGCAGTATTTT	CATSDSWGGRSTDTQYF	TRBD2	TRBV24-1	many	TRBJ2-3
TGTGTCAGTAGTTACGGGACAGGGAGCCACAATGAGCAGTTCTTC	CVSSYGTGSHNEQFF	TRBD1	TRBV6-6	-	TRBJ2-1
TGTGCCAGCAGCTTTGACACCACCTACGGGCACTACTTC	CASSFDTTYGHYF	-	TRBV11-1	-	TRBJ2-7